This T cell receptor (beta chain) was profiled in a study of identical twins. Each CDR3 protein is one row after TCRdb ran MiXCR on the 5' RACE reads. The table lists 250,000 or so distinct CDR3 sequences, about 13% of them singletons. The same sample was also used in a study of yellow fever vaccine responses in identical twins.

This clonotype was sampled from a woman aged 18-30 years in good health. The specimen sequenced was memory (CD45RO+) T cells sorted from blood.

The CDR3 DNA follows: TGTGCCAGCAGCCCAAGCGGAACACCCTACGAGCAGTACTTC. Its translation: CASSPSGTPYEQYF. The V and J genes are TRBV7-8 and TRBJ2-7, with D perhaps TRBD2 (5 bases). This CDR3 has 14 amino acids. Trimming stripped 5 bases from V and 2 bases from J, with 13 bases between. The germline V gene encodes CDR1 SGHVS and CDR2 FQNEAQ.